The rows below give T cell receptor beta chains drawn from one sample of a study of cytomegalovirus exposure and HLA in healthy donors. Produced via immunoSEQ multiplex PCR; TCRdb's table is partial and in-frame only. This sample has about 170,000 clones; 65% to 85% occur once, and the top ten carry just over 4.5%. Sequencing used PBMCs. The receptors stem from a woman between 50 and 59 years old in good health and CMV-seropositive. The CDR3 runs from the conserved cysteine through the conserved F or W. D genes are given only for firm matches. Only some rows state a clone size, as once, few, many or a class for expanded clones.

size,V,J,D,DNA,CDR3
.,TRBV28,TRBJ1-1,.,TGTGCCAGCAGTTTATGGATGGCGAACACTGAAGCTTTCTTT,CASSLWMANTEAFF
.,TRBV7-9,TRBJ2-7,TRBD1,TGTGCCAGCAGCCCCCAGACAGGGCCCGAGCAGTACTTC,CASSPQTGPEQYF
.,TRBV7-8,TRBJ1-1,TRBD1,TGTGCCAGCAGCTCGTTTTACAGGGGGCTGGGAGCGAACACTGAAGCTTTCTTT,CASSSFYRGLGANTEAFF
.,TRBV7-9,TRBJ2-1,.,TGTGCCAGCAGCTCTAGGGGGGGTCGAAGTGGCTCCTACAATGAGCAGTTCTTC,CASSSRGGRSGSYNEQFF
.,TRBV11-2,TRBJ1-5,.,TGTGCCAGCAGCCCTGACAGCATCCATCAGCCCCAGCATTTT,CASSPDSIHQPQHF
.,TRBV4-3,TRBJ2-1,.,TGCGCCAGCAGCCAAGAGGAGGGTACTTCTCAGTTCTTC,CASSQEEGTSQFF
few,TRBV5-1,TRBJ1-2,.,TGCGCCAGCAGACAAACCTACGGGAAACGGGATTATGGCTACACCTTC,CASRQTYGKRDYGYTF
.,TRBV10-3,TRBJ2-3,TRBD2,TGTGCCATCACTAGCGGGGCCCACACAGATACGCAGTATTTT,CAITSGAHTDTQYF
.,TRBV6-5,TRBJ2-2,.,TGTGCCAGCAGTCGAACAGGGAACACCGGGGAGCTGTTTTTT,CASSRTGNTGELFF
.,TRBV7-8,TRBJ2-5,.,TGTGCCAGCAGCTACCAGGGGTTCGCTCGAGAGACCCAGTACTTC,CASSYQGFARETQYF
.,TRBV7-9,TRBJ2-7,.,TGTGCCAGCAGCTTATCGGGGGGCGCCTACGAGCAGTACTTC,CASSLSGGAYEQYF
.,TRBV6-5,TRBJ2-2,.,TGTGCCAGCGAAGGGGCTAACGGGGAGCTGTTTTTT,CASEGANGELFF
.,TRBV6-4,TRBJ2-3,.,TGTGCCAGCAGTGAAAGGGGTAGGGGCATGATGGATACGCAGTATTTT,CASSERGRGMMDTQYF
.,TRBV7-7,TRBJ2-2,.,TGTGCTAGCAGCTTAGAGAGGGATCGTTTGAACACCGGGGAGCTGTTTTTT,CASSLERDRLNTGELFF
.,TRBV7-9,TRBJ2-6,TRBD1,TGTGCCAGCAGCCGACAGGGTACTAGCTCTGGGGCCAACGTCCTGACTTTC,CASSRQGTSSGANVLTF
few,TRBV18,TRBJ1-1,TRBD1,TGTGCCAGCTCACCTCCGACAGGGGCCACTGAAGCTTTCTTT,CASSPPTGATEAFF